Presented here are 27 T cell receptor beta chains from one specimen sequenced in a study of OX40 agonist ivuxolimab in advanced cancers. Generated by immunoSEQ multiplex PCR, the TCRdb table keeps only in-frame clones and is missing some. Among just over 45,000 clones, around 94% were seen once, and the ten largest hold approximately 10%. Sequencing was performed on CD4+ or CD8+ T cells sorted from blood, taken in a trial of the OX40 agonist ivuxolimab. Receptor source: an adult with an advanced solid tumor such as melanoma, head and neck, liver or kidney cancer.

CDR3 in amino acids: CSARGAYEQYF. CDR3 bases: TGCAGTGCTAGAGGGGCCTACGAGCAGTACTTC. The rearrangement links TRBV20-1 to TRBJ2-5; no clear D gene. TRBJ2-7 explains the end of the DNA better; the J call may be wrong. From germline, CDR1 is DFQATT and CDR2 SNEGSKA (reference sequence). There are 11 residues in the CDR3.

The chain combines TRBV30 with TRBJ1-2, with D hard to call. The CDR3 length is 11 residues. Germline V gene data show CDR1 as GTSNPN and CDR2 as SVGIG (reference sequence). Trimming removed 5 bases from V and 5 bases from J, with 9 bases in between. CDR3 region: CAWVDNYGYTF. Here the CDR3 DNA reads TGTGCCTGGGTTGACAATTATGGCTACACCTTC. Complete variable domain (other parts from reference TRBV30 and TRBJ1-2): SQTIHQWPATLVQPVGSPLSLECTVEGTSNPNLYWYRQAAGRGLQLLFYSVGIGQISSEVPQNLSASRPQDRQFILSSKKLLLSDSGFYLCAWVDNYGYTFGSGTRLTVV.

This clone was seen just once. V usage is TRBV9 and J usage is TRBJ2-7; 8 nucleotides line up with TRBD2. V lost 4 bases to trimming and J lost 0 bases; unmatched junction nucleotides: 3. CDR1 is SGDLS and CDR2 is YYNGEE in the germline V gene. The CDR3 covers 14 residues. The CDR3 sequence is CASSPGGSSYEQYF. DNA of the CDR3: TGTGCCAGCAGCCCGGGGGGGTCCTCCTACGAGCAGTACTTC.

The chain carries TRBV9 and TRBJ2-7; 13 bases fit TRBD2. The CDR3 sequence is 15 residues long. The J segment lost 5 bases and the V segment lost 0 bases, leaving 2 bases of the junction unmatched. CDR1 and CDR2 (germline): SGDLS, YYNGEE. CDR3 in amino acids: CASSVGGTSGDEQYF. CDR3 DNA: TGTGCCAGCAGCGTAGGGGGGACTAGCGGGGACGAGCAGTACTTC. Together with reference TRBV9 and TRBJ2-7, the CDR3 gives the full variable domain: DSGVTQTPKHLITATGQRVTLRCSPRSGDLSVYWYQQSLDQGLQFLIQYYNGEERAKGNILERFSAQQFPDLHSELNLSSLELGDSALYFCASSVGGTSGDEQYFGPGTRLTVT.

In DNA form, the CDR3 reads TGCGCCAGCAGCCAAGAGCGACTAGCGGGAGGATACACCGGGGAGCTGTTTTTT. Amino acids: CASSQERLAGGYTGELFF. This rearrangement joins TRBV4-1 to TRBJ2-2; 13 nucleotides line up with TRBD2. J was trimmed by 3 bases and V by 0 bases; bases with no gene match: 4. In germline, CDR1 is MGHRA, CDR2 YSYEKL. This CDR3 region has 18 residues.

The sample holds one count of this clone. The chain recombines TRBV11-1 with TRBJ2-7; 8 bases line up with TRBD2. This CDR3 has 16 residues. The germline gives CDR1 SGHAT, CDR2 FQDESV (reference sequence). The V segment lost 4 bases and the J segment 4 bases; nucleotides outside the gene matches: 12. DNA for the CDR3: TGTGCCAGCAGCTCATCTTGGCGGGAGGTACCGTACGAGCAGTACTTC. The encoded protein is CASSSSWREVPYEQYF.

The chain recombines TRBV7-2 with TRBJ1-2, with D possibly TRBD1 on 5 matching bases. Germline loops: CDR1 SGHTA, CDR2 FQGNSA. Trimming left V 3 bases short and J 4 bases short, with 21 bases between. The CDR3 has 17 residues. CDR3 nucleotide sequence: TGTGCCAGCAGCTTGGGGCGACAGACCCCCCTCTCCTATGGCTACACCTTC. Translating it yields CASSLGRQTPLSYGYTF.

The chain employs TRBV4-3 and TRBJ1-4; D might be TRBD1 (5 bases). This CDR3 has 16 amino acids. The V gene's germline CDR1 is LGHNA and CDR2 YSLEER. Trimming left V 2 bases short and J 4 bases short, with 14 bases between. The chain's CDR3 is CASSQSRQSINEKLFF. Here the CDR3 DNA reads TGCGCCAGCAGCCAATCGAGACAGTCGATTAATGAAAAACTGTTTTTT.

The V call is TRBV11-2, the J call TRBJ2-4, with D possibly matching TRBD2 (6 bases). The CDR3 consists of 16 residues. Germline V gene data show CDR1 as SGHAT and CDR2 as FQNNGV. The V end lost 5 bases, the J end lost 1 base, and 15 bases lay between the germline ends. DNA for the CDR3: TGTGCCAGCAGCCTGGCAGCGGGTGGGGCCAAAAACATTCAGTACTTC. Amino acids: CASSLAAGGAKNIQYF.

The chain couples TRBV7-3 to TRBJ1-1; weak D call: TRBD1 (6 bases). The CDR3 runs 15 residues. Trimming shortened V by 0 bases and J by 1 base, and 9 bases separated the two germline ends. CDR1 SGHTA and CDR2 FQGTGA come from the germline V gene. CDR3 residues: CASSLTRDKNTEAFF. The CDR3 DNA sequence: TGTGCCAGCAGCTTAACGAGGGACAAGAACACTGAAGCTTTCTTT.

This clone occurred once. V usage is TRBV27 and J usage is TRBJ2-1, with 12 bases matching TRBD1. This CDR3 comprises 15 residues. V dropped 3 bases and J dropped 9; count of bases not matched to a gene: 6. In germline, CDR1 is MNHEY, CDR2 SMNVEV (reference sequence). The CDR3 nucleotides read TGTGCCAGCAGTTTGGGGACAGGGGGCGCATTTGAGCAGTTCTTC. Encoded protein: CASSLGTGGAFEQFF.

For this clone: The junction does not match germline at one end; this may be a read error. The rearrangement uses TRBV6-5 and TRBJ2-2, with 10 bases fitting TRBD1. CDR1 and CDR2 (germline): MNHEY, SVGAGI. The CDR3 is made up of 14 amino acids. The CDR3 coding sequence is TGTGCCGGCAGACAGGGGGCAGAGACCGGGGAGCTGTTTTTT. Translating gives CAGRQGAETGELFF.

The chain carries TRBV7-6 and TRBJ2-7; D perhaps matches TRBD2 (6 bases). CDR1 and CDR2 (germline): SGHVS, FNYEAQ. The CDR3 has 13 amino acids. With 5 bases removed from V and 3 bases from J, the gap between germline ends came to 11 bases. The chain's CDR3 is CASSRSSVYEQYF. As DNA, the CDR3 is TGTGCCAGCAGCCGGTCTAGCGTCTACGAGCAGTACTTC. Full variable domain (remainder filled in from reference TRBV7-6 and TRBJ2-7): GAGVSQSPRYKVTKRGQDVALRCDPISGHVSLYWYRQALGQGPEFLTYFNYEAQQDKSGLPNDRFSAERPEGSISTLTIQRTEQRDSAMYRCASSRSSVYEQYFGPGTRLTVT.

CDR3 DNA: TGCGCCAGCAGCCTAGCGGGGGGCCTTTCGAACACTGAAGCTTTCTTT. Its translation: CASSLAGGLSNTEAFF. The gene calls are TRBV4-1 and TRBJ1-1; tentative D call: TRBD1 (6 bases). Germline V gene sequence: CDR1 MGHRA, CDR2 YSYEKL. V was shortened by 4 bases and J by 1 base, with 16 bases between the two germline ends. The CDR3 sequence is 16 residues long.

The chain has TRBV7-9 and TRBJ1-2; D is perhaps TRBD1 (5 bases). With 8 bases removed from V and 4 bases from J, the gap between germline ends came to 14 bases. The CDR3 loop spans 13 amino acids. Germline assignment: CDR1 SEHNR and CDR2 FQNEAQ (reference sequence). The CDR3 reads CASVGTDFYGYTF. The CDR3 coding sequence is TGTGCCAGCGTAGGGACGGACTTCTATGGCTACACCTTC.

The gene calls are TRBV21-1 and TRBJ1-2. TRBV21-1 counts as a pseudogene. CDR3 length: 17 amino acids. The CDR3 protein is CASSKEWRHPRGYGYTF. The CDR3 region has the DNA TGTGCCAGCAGCAAAGAATGGCGGCACCCTCGTGGCTATGGCTACACCTTC.

V usage is TRBV4-1 and J usage is TRBJ2-1, with no clear D. V was shortened by 4 bases and J by 9 bases, with 13 bases between the two germline ends. CDR1 MGHRA and CDR2 YSYEKL come from the germline V gene. The CDR3 covers 13 residues. The CDR3 spells CASSPARKSEQFF. CDR3 coding DNA: TGCGCCAGCAGCCCAGCTCGCAAGAGTGAGCAGTTCTTC.

The chain combines TRBV10-3 with TRBJ2-7; the D gene is possibly TRBD2 (6 bases). Germline V CDR1 and CDR2: ENHRY, SYGVKD. Trimming stripped 3 bases from V and 2 bases from J, with 23 bases between. CDR3 length equals 18 residues. As DNA, the CDR3 is TGTGCCATCAGTGAATTAAGACACCAGCGGGCAGGTCCCTACGAGCAGTACTTC. Translation gives CAISELRHQRAGPYEQYF.

Here the CDR3 DNA reads TGTGCCAGCAGTGATTGGACTAGCGGGAGCCGGTACCAAGAGACCCAGTACTTC. As protein: CASSDWTSGSRYQETQYF. The chain uses TRBV6-4 and TRBJ2-5, with TRBD2 matching 13 bases. Germline V CDR1 and CDR2: MRHNA, SNTAGT. Losses at the gene ends were 3 bases for V and 0 bases for J; bases not matched to a gene: 7. The CDR3 is 18 amino acids.

The rearrangement uses TRBV9 and TRBJ2-7; TRBD2 is a possible D gene (5 bases). Trimming took 0 bases from V and 5 from J, leaving 15 bases between them. Germline CDR1 and CDR2: SGDLS and YYNGEE. The CDR3 contains 15 residues. In DNA form, the CDR3 reads TGTGCCAGCAGCGTAGGAGGGTCTACAGACGACGAGCAGTACTTC. It is translated as CASSVGGSTDDEQYF.

The gene calls are TRBV21-1 and TRBJ2-6; the table's D call TRBD1 went unverified against the DNA. TRBV21-1 represents a pseudogene. CDR3 length: 16 residues. The CDR3 nucleotides are TGTGCCAGCTTCGGGACAGAAAGCTCTGGGGCCAACGTCCTGACTTTC. Amino acids: CASFGTESSGANVLTF.

V and J are TRBV4-3 and TRBJ1-1; D unclear. CDR1 and CDR2 (germline): LGHNA, YSLEER. The CDR3 loop spans 14 amino acids. Between the trimmed V and J ends, which lost 1 base and 1 base, there was a span of 7 bases. The DNA of the CDR3 is TGCGCCAGCAGCCAAGGAGCTGCGAACACTGAAGCTTTCTTT. It translates to CASSQGAANTEAFF.

The chain joins TRBV5-6 to TRBJ2-7; tentative D call: TRBD2 (5 bases). This CDR3 contains 13 residues. Germline CDR1 is SGHDT and CDR2 is YYEEEE. Trimming cost V 3 bases and J 4 bases, with 11 bases left between them. CDR3 protein: CASSSWRRYEQYF. The CDR3 DNA reads TGTGCCAGCAGCTCGTGGAGGAGATACGAGCAGTACTTC.

V usage is TRBV6-5 and J usage is TRBJ2-2; no clear D. The CDR3 has 11 residues. V lost 5 bases to trimming and J lost 7 bases, with 5 bases between them. CDR1 and CDR2 (germline): MNHEY, SVGAGI. CDR3 protein: CASSEFGELFF. The CDR3 nucleotides read TGTGCCAGCAGTGAATTCGGGGAGCTGTTTTTT.

The chain couples TRBV7-8 to TRBJ2-7, with 10 bases aligning to TRBD2. Germline V CDR1 and CDR2: SGHVS, FQNEAQ. This CDR3 contains 14 residues. The ends lost 11 bases at V and 6 bases at J; junction bases unmatched: 13. The CDR3 region is CACNPPGLASEQYF. In DNA, the CDR3 is TGTGCCTGCAATCCCCCGGGACTAGCGAGCGAGCAGTACTTC.

The V and J genes are TRBV28 and TRBJ2-7; 7 bases line up with TRBD1. The germline gives CDR1 MDHEN, CDR2 SYDVKM. CDR3 size: 14 residues. V gave up 6 bases and J gave up 3 bases; unmatched junction bases: 8. The CDR3 loop is CASRRRGQLYEQYF. CDR3 coding DNA: TGTGCCAGCAGGCGCCGGGGACAGCTCTACGAGCAGTACTTC. Using reference TRBV28 and TRBJ2-7 for the parts outside the CDR3, the full variable domain is DVKVTQSSRYLVKRTGEKVFLECVQDMDHENMFWYRQDPGLGLRLIYFSYDVKMKEKGDIPEGYSVSREKKERFSLILESASTNQTSMYLCASRRRGQLYEQYFGPGTRLTVT.

The chain employs TRBV6-5 and TRBJ1-2, with a tentative D call TRBD1 (5 bases). Germline loops: CDR1 MNHEY, CDR2 SVGAGI. The CDR3 covers 14 residues. With 2 bases removed from V and 5 bases from J, the gap between germline ends came to 12 bases. The CDR3 here is CASSYSTGKYGYTF. CDR3 nucleotide sequence: TGTGCCAGCAGTTACAGTACAGGAAAATATGGCTACACCTTC.